This TCR beta chain appears in the sequencing data of a study of CD8+ T cells in alopecia areata. Study-wide background: Tofacitinib therapy lasting 6 to 18 months was followed by 6 months off drug. The study, taken as a whole, reports: The presence of one nonresponder keeps the tie between baseline CD8+ expansion and response uncertain. Tofacitinib significantly decreased scalp clonality and expanded CD8+ clones among top 100.

A word on this clone: As yet, its antigen is unknown.

This sample's treatment: oral pan-JAK inhibitor, 5-10 mg twice daily. After isolation, RNA underwent reverse transcription to generate cDNA as the sequencing template. Sequencing used immunoSEQ multiplex PCR; TCRdb keeps in-frame clones, though not all of them. Found here are about 250,000 clones, approximately 60% of them singletons; the top ten hold about 0.9%. Per the germline V gene, CDR1 is SEHNR and CDR2 is FQNEAQ (reference sequence). The length of the CDR3 is 12 residues. Trimming stripped 7 bases from V and 6 bases from J, with 12 bases between. The specimen was CD4+ T cells sorted from blood, collected at approximately week 51, from a patient treated with tofacitinib. The source is a human donor with alopecia areata. The rearrangement uses TRBV7-9 and TRBJ1-2, with D perhaps matching TRBD1 (6 bases). The CDR3, as DNA: TGTGCCAGCACCTCTACAGGGAATGGCTACACCTTC. It specifies CASTSTGNGYTF.